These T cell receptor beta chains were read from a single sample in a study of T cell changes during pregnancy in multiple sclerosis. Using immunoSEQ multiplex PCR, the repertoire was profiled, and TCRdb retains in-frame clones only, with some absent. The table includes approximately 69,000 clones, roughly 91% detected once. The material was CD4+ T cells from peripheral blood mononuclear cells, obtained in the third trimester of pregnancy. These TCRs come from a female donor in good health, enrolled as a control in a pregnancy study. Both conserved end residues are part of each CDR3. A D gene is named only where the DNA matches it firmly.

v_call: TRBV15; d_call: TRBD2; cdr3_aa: CATSRGPSAGFTDTQYF
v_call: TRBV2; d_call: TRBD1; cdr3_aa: CASSSRTGGYGYTF
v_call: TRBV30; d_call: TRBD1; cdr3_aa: CAWSGGTGIETQYF
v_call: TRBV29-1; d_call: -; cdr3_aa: CSSGQYNEQFF
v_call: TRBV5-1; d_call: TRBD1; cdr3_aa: CASSSTGGSYGTDTQYF
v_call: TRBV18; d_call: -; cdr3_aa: CASSPTTGTSGNTIYF
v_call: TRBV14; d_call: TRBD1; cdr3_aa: CASSSGQGYLGGYTF
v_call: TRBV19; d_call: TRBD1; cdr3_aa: CASSSETGGLNEKLFF
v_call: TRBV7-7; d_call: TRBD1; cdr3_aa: CASSPDRGKTQYF
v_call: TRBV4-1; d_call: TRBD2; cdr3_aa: CASSQIRLAGGRYEQYF
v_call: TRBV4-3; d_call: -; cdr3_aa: CASSQERWLRGNSPLHF
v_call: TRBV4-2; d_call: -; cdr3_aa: CASSQIGTDTQYF
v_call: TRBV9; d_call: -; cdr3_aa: CASSGTATDTQYF
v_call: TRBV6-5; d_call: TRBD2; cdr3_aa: CASSRGGGSEQFF
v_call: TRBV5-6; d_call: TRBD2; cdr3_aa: CASSLEVGGAEETQYF
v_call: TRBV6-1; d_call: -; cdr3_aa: CASSLDSSRNEKLFF
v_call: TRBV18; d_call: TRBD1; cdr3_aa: CASSLDRGNGYTF
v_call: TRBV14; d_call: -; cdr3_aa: CASSLTTGSTDTQYF
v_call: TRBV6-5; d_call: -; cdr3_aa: CASLSRGGGNYGYTF
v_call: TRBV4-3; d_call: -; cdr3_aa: CASSQVVRESPLHF
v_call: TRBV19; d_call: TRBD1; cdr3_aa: CASSMQGDTDTQYF
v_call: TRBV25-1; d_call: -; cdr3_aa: CASSDSVLVNYGYTF
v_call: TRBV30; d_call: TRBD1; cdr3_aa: CAWSRDRDRLSGANVLTF
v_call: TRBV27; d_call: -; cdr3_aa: CASSAREYKYNTGELFF
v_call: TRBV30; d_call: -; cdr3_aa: CAWSVNMNSQHF
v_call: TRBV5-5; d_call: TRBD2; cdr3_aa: CASSVGLAGGQETQYF
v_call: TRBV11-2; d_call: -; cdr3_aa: CASSLDIAGSYGYTF
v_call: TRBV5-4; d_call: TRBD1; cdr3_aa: CASSLPDRGGTEAFF
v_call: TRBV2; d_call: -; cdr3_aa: CASSLAGGAIESYEQYF